Each of the 26 T cell receptor beta chains below was sequenced from the same sample in a study of shared clonotypes between healthy human individuals. Clones were read by immunoSEQ multiplex PCR, and TCRdb kept only the in-frame ones, dropping some. The sample has approximately 2,300,000 clones, around 92% seen once. The sequenced sample consisted of naive CD4+ T cells from PBMCs. Documented subset: CD45RA+ positively selected. These receptors all come from a young man in good health. Some clones in this sample may be carry-over from other donors' samples.

The chain couples TRBV7-9 to TRBJ2-5; 10 bases match TRBD2. Trimming at V came to 2 bases and at J to 5 bases, leaving 5 bases not matched to a gene. Germline-derived CDR1 and CDR2 are SEHNR and FQNEAQ (reference sequence). The length of the CDR3 is 15 residues. The CDR3: CASSLQREGRETQYF. The CDR3 region has the DNA TGTGCCAGCAGCTTACAGCGGGAGGGGAGGGAGACCCAGTACTTC.

A note on this clone: One junction end does not reproduce the germline sequence, and a read error may be involved. The rearrangement joins TRBV20-1 to TRBJ2-4, with 8 bases aligning to TRBD1. The germline V gene has CDR1 DFQATT and CDR2 SNEGSKA (reference sequence). The CDR3 covers 11 residues. In DNA form, the CDR3 reads TGCGGTGCCAGGGGGCGAAACATTCAGTACTTC. It yields the protein CGARGRNIQYF.

Remarks on this clone: Other DNA sequences in the sample encode the same CDR3. This sequence joins TRBV28 and TRBJ2-7; D perhaps matches TRBD2 (7 bases). CDR3 size: 14 residues. Germline V gene lookup returns CDR1 MDHEN and CDR2 SYDVKM. Trimming shortened V by 3 bases and J by 3 bases, and 12 bases separated the two germline ends. CDR3 in amino acids: CASSLGGAIYEQYF. CDR3 nucleotides: TGTGCCAGCAGTTTGGGGGGGGCAATCTACGAGCAGTACTTC.

This clone was seen a single time. This chain connects TRBV28 to TRBJ1-1; tentatively, D is TRBD1 (6 bases). Deletions cut 11 bases from V and 1 base from J, with 14 bases between. CDR3 size: 13 residues. Germline values: CDR1 MDHEN, CDR2 SYDVKM. CDR3 sequence reads: CASIQGKNTEAFF. The CDR3 region has the DNA TGTGCCTCCATACAGGGTAAGAACACTGAAGCTTTCTTT.

The genes are TRBV11-2 and TRBJ1-5; 8 nucleotides align to TRBD1. Germline values: CDR1 SGHAT, CDR2 FQNNGV. The CDR3 extends over 16 amino acids. V lost 5 bases and J lost 5; bases outside the gene matches: 11. The CDR3 spells CASSSRQGIGYQPQHF. Here the CDR3 DNA reads TGTGCCAGCAGCAGTCGACAGGGGATCGGGTATCAGCCCCAGCATTTT.

The CDR3 DNA sequence: TGTGCCAGCAGGGACAGAAAGATACCCCGGACTAGCGGGCAAGGGGACAGTACGCAGTATTTT. Translation gives CASRDRKIPRTSGQGDSTQYF. This rearrangement joins TRBV28 to TRBJ2-3; 11 bases match TRBD2. V lost 6 bases, J lost 8 bases, and 28 bases stayed unmatched. This CDR3 has 21 residues. Germline V gene lookup returns CDR1 MDHEN and CDR2 SYDVKM.

This rearrangement joins TRBV29-1 to TRBJ2-7, with TRBD1 matching over 10 bases. V lost 1 base, J lost 1 base, and 7 bases stayed unmatched. The CDR3 consists of 16 residues. Germline loops: CDR1 SQVTM, CDR2 ANQGSEA. The CDR3 spells CSVEGLTGGASYEQYF. CDR3 coding DNA: TGCAGCGTTGAAGGGTTGACAGGGGGCGCGTCCTACGAGCAGTACTTC.

The CDR3: CASSAGQGSGANVLTF. The CDR3 region has the DNA TGCGCCAGCAGCGCGGGACAGGGGAGTGGGGCCAACGTCCTGACTTTC. The chain uses TRBV5-1 and TRBJ2-6; 10 bases align to TRBD1. The germline V gene encodes CDR1 SGHRS and CDR2 YFSETQ. This CDR3 is 16 amino acids long. V was clipped by 4 bases and J by 3 bases; unmatched bases: 4.

The genes are TRBV7-3 and TRBJ2-7; the match to TRBD1 covers 9 bases. V lost 2 bases to trimming and J lost 6 bases; unmatched junction nucleotides: 2. This CDR3 has 13 amino acids. CDR1 SGHTA and CDR2 FQGTGA come from the germline V gene. The CDR3 DNA is TGTGCCAGCAGCTTAGACAGGGGGTTCGAGCAGTACTTC. As protein: CASSLDRGFEQYF.

The chain combines TRBV11-2 with TRBJ2-7; TRBD2 agrees at 11 bases. The CDR3 spans 16 residues. Germline CDR1 and CDR2: SGHAT and FQNNGV. V lost 7 bases, J lost 4 bases, and 12 bases stayed unmatched. CDR3 coding DNA: TGTGCCAGCACCAACATCGGGCCTAGCGGGAGGTACGAGCAGTACTTC. Amino acid sequence: CASTNIGPSGRYEQYF.

The rearrangement uses TRBV5-1 and TRBJ1-1; no clear D gene. V gave up 3 bases and J gave up 5 bases, with 14 bases separating them. CDR1 is SGHRS, CDR2 YFSETQ, per germline. The CDR3 sequence is 14 residues long. This CDR3 is CASSSLVGTTEAFF. The CDR3 DNA is TGCGCCAGCAGCTCTCTAGTAGGTACGACTGAAGCTTTCTTT.

This clone was observed a handful of times. The chain links TRBV7-9 to TRBJ1-5; perhaps TRBD1 as D (5 bases). This CDR3 comprises 16 residues. V was cut by 5 bases and J by 6 bases, with 20 bases left in between. Germline-derived CDR1 and CDR2 are SEHNR and FQNEAQ (reference sequence). CDR3: CASSPAGGNRGQPQHF. CDR3 DNA sequence: TGTGCCAGCAGCCCCGCCGGGGGTAATAGGGGTCAGCCCCAGCATTTT.

CDR3 sequence: CASSSMTRGLDSPLHF. The CDR3 region has the DNA TGCGCCAGCAGCTCAATGACCCGCGGGCTTGATTCACCCCTCCACTTT. This sequence joins TRBV5-1 and TRBJ1-6; D remains unclear. CDR3 length: 16 residues. V was clipped by 3 bases and J by 8 bases, with 18 bases between them. CDR1 and CDR2 from the germline V gene are SGHRS and YFSETQ.

The V gene is TRBV2, the J gene TRBJ2-2; TRBD1 aligns across 11 bases. CDR3 length: 15 amino acids. The trim removed 2 bases at V and 7 bases at J, leaving 3 bases unmatched. Germline V gene data show CDR1 as SNHLY and CDR2 as FYNNEI. CDR3 nucleotide sequence: TGTGCCAGCAGTGAATGGACAGGGGGCCACGGGGAGCTGTTTTTT. Translation gives CASSEWTGGHGELFF.

This rearrangement joins TRBV5-1 to TRBJ1-1; the D is unclear. The CDR3 runs to 12 residues. CDR1 is SGHRS, CDR2 YFSETQ, per germline. Trimming shortened V by 5 bases and J by 1 base, and 6 bases separated the two germline ends. CDR3 protein: CASRRQNTEAFF. The CDR3, as DNA: TGCGCCAGCAGGCGGCAGAACACTGAAGCTTTCTTT.

This chain connects TRBV5-4 to TRBJ2-5; D perhaps matches TRBD2 (6 bases). Looked up from germline, CDR1 is SGHNT and CDR2 is YYREEE (reference sequence). V lost 3 bases and J 3 bases, leaving 18 bases between the germline ends. The CDR3 extends over 16 amino acids. The DNA for the CDR3 is TGTGCCAGCAGCTCGTCTCCGAGCGGGCTAGAAGAGACCCAGTACTTC. It encodes CASSSSPSGLEETQYF.

The chain has TRBV13 and TRBJ2-3; TRBD1 matches 8 bases. V was clipped by 4 bases and J by 3 bases; unmatched bases: 9. This CDR3 has 16 amino acids. Germline V gene lookup returns CDR1 PRHDT and CDR2 FYEKMQ (reference sequence). Here the CDR3 DNA reads TGTGCCAGCAGCTCCCGCTGGACAGGGTTGACAGATACGCAGTATTTT. Its translation: CASSSRWTGLTDTQYF.

Written as DNA, the CDR3 is TGTGCCAGCAGTACGAACAGTTTTCGGGGCTACACCTTC. This encodes CASSTNSFRGYTF. The chain employs TRBV2 and TRBJ1-2; D uncertain. Trimming removed 5 bases from V and 8 bases from J, with 15 bases in between. The CDR3 spans 13 residues. The germline gives CDR1 SNHLY, CDR2 FYNNEI.

The chain carries TRBV7-3 and TRBJ2-1; 14 nucleotides line up with TRBD2. Germline-derived CDR1 and CDR2 are SGHTA and FQGTGA. The V and J ends lost 5 bases and 8 bases, in that order; junction bases with no gene match: 5. This CDR3 is built from 15 residues. CDR3 sequence reads: CASSEGTSGSDEQFF. The CDR3 nucleotides read TGTGCCAGCAGCGAAGGGACTAGCGGGAGTGATGAGCAGTTCTTC.

The chain is built from TRBV7-6 and TRBJ1-1; 10 nucleotides line up with TRBD1. With 1 base clipped from V and 0 bases from J, the junction kept 2 bases outside the gene matches. Germline V CDR1 and CDR2: SGHVS, FNYEAQ. The CDR3 consists of 16 residues. The CDR3 sequence is CASSLGQGALNTEAFF. The DNA of the CDR3 is TGTGCCAGCAGCTTAGGACAGGGGGCCCTGAACACTGAAGCTTTCTTT.

This clone was recorded once. The chain is built from TRBV30 and TRBJ2-7; 8 positions match TRBD1. CDR3 size: 13 residues. V was clipped by 7 bases and J by 4 bases; unmatched bases: 9. Looked up from germline, CDR1 is GTSNPN and CDR2 is SVGIG (reference sequence). The CDR3 nucleotides read TGTGCCTCAGAAAGACAGGGGATATACGAGCAGTACTTC. Translated, it gives CASERQGIYEQYF.

This chain links TRBV5-4 with TRBJ2-1, with 7 positions matching TRBD2. The J segment lost 0 bases and the V segment lost 7 bases, leaving 4 bases of the junction unmatched. The CDR3 is 14 residues long. Germline V gives CDR1 SGHNT, CDR2 YYREEE (reference sequence). CDR3 coding DNA: TGTGCCAGCTATGGCGGGGGCTCCTACAATGAGCAGTTCTTC. It encodes CASYGGGSYNEQFF.

This clone was counted once. The gene calls are TRBV19 and TRBJ1-1; TRBD1 matches at 9 bases. V lost 6 bases, J lost 6 bases, and 17 bases stayed unmatched. Germline lookup yields CDR1 LNHDA and CDR2 SQIVND (reference sequence). There are 17 residues in the CDR3. CDR3 sequence: CASSIPPGTGSYAEAFF. CDR3 DNA: TGTGCCAGTAGCATCCCACCGGGGACAGGGTCGTATGCTGAAGCTTTCTTT.

This chain connects TRBV7-3 to TRBJ2-6, with unresolved D. Germline CDR1 is SGHTA and CDR2 is FQGTGA. The CDR3 is made up of 15 amino acids. Trimming took off 6 bases at V and 2 bases at J, with 11 bases between the two ends. This chain's CDR3 is CASSHPATGANVLTF. CDR3 coding DNA: TGTGCCAGCAGTCACCCCGCGACTGGGGCCAACGTCCTGACTTTC.

The V gene is TRBV7-3, the J gene TRBJ2-6; TRBD1 agrees at 7 bases. Germline assignment: CDR1 SGHTA and CDR2 FQGTGA. This CDR3 has 16 residues. J gave up 2 bases and V 2 bases, and 3 bases lay outside the gene matches. The CDR3 loop reads CASSLLTGAGANVLTF. CDR3 bases: TGTGCCAGCAGCTTATTAACAGGGGCTGGGGCCAACGTCCTGACTTTC.

The CDR3 DNA reads as TGTGCCAGCAGCTTATGGTCCCGGGCCGGGCGCGGAGGGGGCCAAGAGACCCAGTACTTC. It translates to CASSLWSRAGRGGGQETQYF. J is TRBJ2-5 and V is TRBV7-8; either TRBD1 or TRBD2 may fit D (6 bases each). Germline V CDR1 and CDR2: SGHVS, FQNEAQ. Trimming shortened V by 2 bases and J by 1 base, and 26 bases separated the two germline ends. CDR3 length: 20 residues.